This TCR beta chain was observed in a study of T cell responses to AZD1222 COVID-19 vaccine. Study outcomes and limitations: Spike regions recognized by vaccine-associated CD4 TCRs spanned the protein, led by 160-218 and 743-854. The donors showed a predominance of white British ancestry and of females, with possible underestimation of clonal diversity. Unmutated variant regions are reportedly targeted by nearly half of spike-specific TCRs.

A word on this clone: Its antigen is unknown.

Repertoires were generated with immunoSEQ multiplex PCR, while TCRdb's copy carries only in-frame clones and drops some. The table has 150,000 or so clones, just over 90% seen once. Recipients boosted at about 4 weeks or about 12 weeks are pooled. CDR3 length: 16 amino acids. Between the trimmed V and J ends, which lost 2 bases and 4 bases, there was a span of 17 bases. Germline V CDR1 and CDR2: KGHSH, LQKENI. This receptor was obtained from an adult who received the AZD1222 COVID-19 vaccine. Sample: peripheral blood, taken 28 days after the second AZD1222 dose. V gene TRBV18 combines with J gene TRBJ1-1, with D unclear. The CDR3 loop reads CASSPGALGVGTEAFF. The CDR3 coding sequence is TGTGCCAGCTCACCAGGCGCCCTGGGAGTGGGCACTGAAGCTTTCTTT.